This T cell receptor (beta chain) was sequenced in a study of radiotherapy plus CTLA-4 blockade in lung cancer. Study as a whole: Objective responses emerged in around 18% of patients, and around 30% attained disease control.

Points on this clone: Its cognate antigen is unknown.

CTLA-4 blockade with ipilimumab, together with focal radiation, was given to patients with chemo-refractory metastatic non-small-cell lung cancer. The repertoire was sequenced with immunoSEQ multiplex PCR; TCRdb's copy has only in-frame clones and lacks some. The sample lists tens of thousands of clones, around 84% occurring once. Notes on the study in general: Expansion in blood of tumor-derived TCR clones was seen after radiotherapy plus ipilimumab.

CDR1 is SGDLS, CDR2 YYNGEE, per germline. CDR3 length: 12 amino acids. Trimming pared 5 bases from V and 3 bases from J, leaving 8 bases between. This TCR came from a human donor with non-small cell lung cancer that progressed on radiotherapy plus ipilimumab. The J gene is TRBJ1-1, the V gene TRBV9; D might be TRBD1 (5 bases). The sequenced sample was peripheral blood, obtained from a patient treated with radiotherapy plus ipilimumab. The DNA for the CDR3 is TGTGCCAGCAGTCCCAGGGACACTGAAGCTTTCTTT. Its protein is CASSPRDTEAFF.